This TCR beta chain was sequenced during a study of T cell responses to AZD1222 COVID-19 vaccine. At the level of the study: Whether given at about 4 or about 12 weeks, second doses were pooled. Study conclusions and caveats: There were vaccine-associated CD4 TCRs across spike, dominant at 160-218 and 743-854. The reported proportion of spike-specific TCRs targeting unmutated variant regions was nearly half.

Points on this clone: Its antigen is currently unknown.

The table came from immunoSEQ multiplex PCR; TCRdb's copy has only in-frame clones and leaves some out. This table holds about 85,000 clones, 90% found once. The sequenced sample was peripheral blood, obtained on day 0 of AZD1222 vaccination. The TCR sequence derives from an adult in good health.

CDR3 protein: CASSQGQALKGYTF. CDR3 coding DNA: TGTGCCAGCAGTCAGGGACAGGCCTTAAAAGGCTACACCTTC. The rearrangement uses TRBV28 and TRBJ1-2; 8 positions match TRBD1. Trimming cost V 5 bases and J 8 bases; bases outside gene matches: 10. In germline, CDR1 is MDHEN, CDR2 SYDVKM. There are 14 residues in the CDR3.